The next 27 T cell receptor beta chains were all read from a single sample in a study of identical twins. TCRdb reprocessed the 5' RACE reads with MiXCR, giving one entry per CDR3 protein. The profile shows approximately 300,000 distinct CDR3 sequences, roughly 9.8% of them singletons. These sequences were also reported in another study, on yellow fever vaccine responses in identical twins.

Material for sequencing was CD8+ T cells sorted from blood. The origin of the receptors is a woman between 18 and 29 years old in good health.

V gene TRBV2 combines with J gene TRBJ2-7; no clear D. CDR1 SNHLY and CDR2 FYNNEI come from the germline V gene. V was clipped by 3 bases and J by 4 bases, with 13 bases between them. This CDR3 has 14 amino acids. This chain's CDR3 is CASSEAAARYEQYF. The CDR3 DNA sequence: TGTGCCAGCAGTGAGGCGGCCGCCCGATACGAGCAGTACTTC. Filled out from reference TRBV2 and TRBJ2-7, the complete variable domain reads EPEVTQTPSHQVTQMGQEVILRCVPISNHLYFYWYRQILGQKVEFLVSFYNNEISEKSEIFDDQFSVERPDGSNFTLKIRSTKLEDSAMYFCASSEAAARYEQYFGPGTRLTVT.

The rearrangement uses TRBV7-2 and TRBJ2-6; 7 bases match TRBD1. The CDR3 has 20 amino acids. The germline V gene has CDR1 SGHTA and CDR2 FQGNSA. The V gene end was trimmed by 7 bases and the J gene end by 0 bases; junction bases not matched to a gene: 18. CDR3 sequence: CASISSRGQSPRSGANVLTF. DNA for the CDR3: TGTGCCAGCATTAGCTCCCGGGGACAGTCTCCACGCTCTGGGGCCAACGTCCTGACTTTC.

This chain connects TRBV12-3 or TRBV12-4 to TRBJ2-5; the D is unclear. The ends were cut back, 3 bases at V and 5 bases at J, with 19 bases in the middle. The CDR3 is 16 residues long. CDR3 in amino acids: CASSFRQDPHRETQYF. The CDR3 region has the DNA TGTGCCAGCAGTTTTCGGCAGGACCCACATAGGGAGACCCAGTACTTC.

Of note for this clonotype: This clone may be a read error of a much larger clone one base away. V usage is TRBV11-2 and J usage is TRBJ2-7, with 7 bases that match TRBD2. Germline V gene sequence: CDR1 SGHAT, CDR2 FQNNGV. The CDR3 loop spans 14 amino acids. The CDR3 coding sequence is TGTGCCAGCAGCCAAGCGGGACGGGCTGACGAGCGGTACTTC. This codes for CASSQAGRADERYF.

This clonotype has more than one count but fewer than ten. The V call is TRBV29-1, the J call TRBJ2-7; TRBD1 agrees at 10 bases. V lost 4 bases to trimming and J lost 2 bases; unmatched junction nucleotides: 5. The CDR3 runs to 14 residues. Per germline, CDR1 SQVTM and CDR2 ANQGSEA. The CDR3 is CSVAGTGDTYEQYF. Here the CDR3 DNA reads TGCAGCGTTGCCGGGACAGGGGACACCTACGAGCAGTACTTC.

This clonotype turned up a few times. This chain links TRBV29-1 with TRBJ2-7; D is possibly TRBD1 (6 bases). Trimming shortened V by 6 bases and J by 2 bases, and 14 bases separated the two germline ends. The V gene's germline CDR1 is SQVTM and CDR2 ANQGSEA. There are 13 residues in the CDR3. The CDR3 protein is CSVIPTGAYEQYF. CDR3 DNA sequence: TGCAGCGTGATACCGACAGGAGCCTACGAGCAGTACTTC.

This clonotype came up a few times. The chain carries TRBV20-1 and TRBJ2-1; tentatively, D is TRBD2 (5 bases). V lost 3 bases, J lost 0 bases, and 6 bases lay in between. CDR3 length: 13 amino acids. The V gene's germline CDR1 is DFQATT and CDR2 SNEGSKA (reference sequence). CDR3 region: CSASEGSYNEQFF. CDR3 sequence (DNA): TGCAGTGCTAGCGAGGGCTCCTACAATGAGCAGTTCTTC.

In this sample, this clonotype turned up a few times. The DNA for the CDR3 is TGCAGTGCTAGAGATCCCGGGAACCTCGTCACTGAAGCTTTCTTT. The encoded protein is CSARDPGNLVTEAFF. The chain has TRBV20-1 and TRBJ1-1; the D is unclear. In germline, CDR1 is DFQATT, CDR2 SNEGSKA (reference sequence). Trimming stripped 0 bases from V and 4 bases from J, with 15 bases between. The CDR3 runs 15 residues.

This clonotype was detected many times. The chain uses TRBV28 and TRBJ2-6, with D uncertain. V was trimmed by 1 base and J by 1 base, leaving 11 bases between them. The CDR3 runs to 17 residues. Germline lookup yields CDR1 MDHEN and CDR2 SYDVKM. This chain's CDR3 is CASSLSFSSSGANVLTF. For the CDR3, the DNA is TGTGCCAGCAGTTTATCTTTTTCTAGTTCTGGGGCCAACGTCCTGACTTTC.

The chain is built from TRBV7-2 and TRBJ2-5; the D is unclear. The CDR3 has 17 residues. CDR1 is SGHTA and CDR2 is FQGNSA in the germline V gene. Trimming removed 1 base at V and 1 base at J, with 16 bases between. CDR3 sequence (DNA): TGTGCCAGCAGCTTAGGGTCTTTTGGGCTAACCCAAGAGACCCAGTACTTC. Translated: CASSLGSFGLTQETQYF.

The V call is TRBV5-1, the J call TRBJ2-3, with TRBD2 as a possible D gene (5 bases). CDR1 SGHRS and CDR2 YFSETQ come from the germline V gene. The V end was cut by 0 bases, the J end by 4 bases, with 9 bases between. This CDR3 is 14 amino acids long. The CDR3 DNA reads TGCGCCAGCAGCTTGGTGTCCGGGGCAGATACGCAGTATTTT. It is translated as CASSLVSGADTQYF.

This clonotype occurred many times. This sequence joins TRBV10-2 and TRBJ2-2, with TRBD1 matching over 9 bases. Per the germline V gene, CDR1 is WSHSY and CDR2 is SAAADI. The trim removed 7 bases at V and 3 bases at J, leaving 6 bases unmatched. The length of the CDR3 is 15 residues. The CDR3 coding sequence is TGCGCCAGCAACCCGGGACAGGGAGACACCGGGGAGCTGTTTTTT. This sequence encodes CASNPGQGDTGELFF.

This clonotype was observed a handful of times. V and J are TRBV7-9 and TRBJ1-4; D unclear. The germline CDR1 and CDR2 sequences are SEHNR and FQNEAQ (reference sequence). V was clipped by 5 bases and J by 7 bases, with 17 bases between them. The CDR3 totals 15 residues. The CDR3 region is CASSPGRSTVEKLFF. The CDR3 DNA reads as TGTGCCAGCAGCCCCGGAAGGTCCACGGTTGAAAAACTGTTTTTT.

This clonotype was observed many times. In DNA, the CDR3 is TGTGCCAGCAGCCCGGGGGTGGCCCAGTACTTC. It specifies CASSPGVAQYF. The rearrangement links TRBV12-3 or TRBV12-4 to TRBJ2-5; possible D gene TRBD2, 6 bases. Between the trimmed V and J ends, which lost 6 bases and 9 bases, there was a span of 11 bases. The CDR3 spans 11 residues.

This clonotype occurred a few times. The chain carries TRBV4-1 and TRBJ2-7; tentatively, D is TRBD2 (5 bases). With 0 bases removed from V and 5 bases from J, the gap between germline ends came to 14 bases. This CDR3 region has 15 residues. Germline CDR1 is MGHRA and CDR2 is YSYEKL. CDR3: CASSQDKTSGNEQYF. CDR3 bases: TGCGCCAGCAGCCAAGATAAAACGTCCGGGAACGAGCAGTACTTC.

Many counts were recorded for this clonotype. This chain uses TRBV27 with TRBJ2-5; 14 positions match TRBD2. The germline V gene has CDR1 MNHEY and CDR2 SMNVEV (reference sequence). CDR3 length: 16 residues. J gave up 4 bases and V 5 bases, and 6 bases lay outside the gene matches. The CDR3 spells CASSRGLAGVGETQYF. CDR3 nucleotide sequence: TGTGCCAGCAGTCGGGGACTAGCGGGAGTCGGAGAGACCCAGTACTTC.

CDR3 DNA: TGTGCCACCAGCAGAGATCCTTCGGTGGGACAGAACCTCTATGGCTACACCTTC. Translating it yields CATSRDPSVGQNLYGYTF. The chain has TRBV15 and TRBJ1-2, with 7 bases fitting TRBD1. The CDR3 has 18 residues. From germline, CDR1 is LNHNV and CDR2 YYDKDF (reference sequence). V was clipped by 0 bases and J by 4 bases; unmatched bases: 14.

The rearrangement uses TRBV24-1 and TRBJ2-5, with D perhaps matching TRBD1 or TRBD2 (5 bases each). CDR1 and CDR2 (germline): KGHDR, SFDVKD. Trimming removed 0 bases at V and 5 bases at J, with 12 bases between. This CDR3 spans 15 amino acids. CDR3 region: CATSDLRLGEETQYF. The CDR3 region has the DNA TGTGCCACCAGTGATTTGCGGCTGGGGGAGGAGACCCAGTACTTC.

In this sample, this clonotype turned up many times. The chain combines TRBV7-2 with TRBJ2-7, with 8 bases that match TRBD1. The CDR3 has 15 residues. Germline CDR1 SGHTA, CDR2 FQGNSA. The V segment lost 5 bases and the J segment 4 bases; nucleotides outside the gene matches: 10. Here the CDR3 DNA reads TGTGCCAGCAGCCACCCCGGGACAGGAAGGTACGAGCAGTACTTC. Its translation: CASSHPGTGRYEQYF.

This sequence joins TRBV20-1 and TRBJ2-3; D is unclear. CDR3 length: 13 residues. V was cut by 5 bases and J by 4 bases, with 13 bases left in between. Germline V lookup: CDR1 DFQATT, CDR2 SNEGSKA (reference sequence). The CDR3 region is CSAPPLDADTQYF. The CDR3 nucleotides are TGCAGTGCTCCTCCTCTAGATGCAGATACGCAGTATTTT.

The rearrangement links TRBV20-1 to TRBJ2-7; no definite D call. V was cut by 0 bases and J by 7 bases, with 10 bases left in between. This CDR3 is 12 amino acids long. CDR1 DFQATT and CDR2 SNEGSKA come from the germline V gene (reference sequence). The CDR3 here is CSARDVGREQYF. Written as DNA, the CDR3 is TGCAGTGCTAGAGATGTAGGGCGGGAGCAGTACTTC.

This clonotype was counted between two and nine times. The chain employs TRBV19 and TRBJ2-7, with 7 nucleotides matching TRBD2. CDR1 is LNHDA and CDR2 is SQIVND in the germline V gene (reference sequence). CDR3 length: 13 residues. J was trimmed by 6 bases and V by 3 bases; bases with no gene match: 5. CDR3 nucleotides: TGTGCCAGTAGTATCGGACTAGGGGCCGAGCAGTACTTC. Translation: CASSIGLGAEQYF.

J is TRBJ1-2 and V is TRBV30, with TRBD1 matching 7 bases. Trimming took 4 bases from V and 0 from J; bases not matched to a gene: 8. Germline CDR1 GTSNPN, CDR2 SVGIG (reference sequence). The length of the CDR3 is 15 residues. CDR3 sequence (DNA): TGTGCCTGGACTTTCGGGGACAGTTCTAACTATGGCTACACCTTC. Encoded protein: CAWTFGDSSNYGYTF.

This clonotype appeared many times. The J gene is TRBJ1-4, the V gene TRBV7-9; D unresolved. The CDR3 sequence is 15 residues long. Germline V gene data show CDR1 as SEHNR and CDR2 as FQNEAQ (reference sequence). Trimming removed 5 bases from V and 1 base from J, with 11 bases in between. The CDR3 spells CASSVGPGTNEKLFF. The CDR3 DNA reads as TGTGCCAGCAGCGTTGGGCCCGGAACTAATGAAAAACTGTTTTTT.

This chain joins TRBV10-3 and TRBJ2-7; maybe TRBD1 (6 bases). With 0 bases removed from V and 2 bases from J, the gap between germline ends came to 14 bases. The germline V gene encodes CDR1 ENHRY and CDR2 SYGVKD. CDR3 size: 16 residues. CDR3 bases: TGTGCCATCAGTGAGTCGGTGGGGGCCACTGCCTACGAGCAGTACTTC. It encodes CAISESVGATAYEQYF.

This clonotype was observed many times. The chain links TRBV12-3 or TRBV12-4 to TRBJ2-2, with 8 bases that match TRBD1. CDR3 length: 15 residues. Trimming at V came to 5 bases and at J to 5 bases, leaving 7 bases not matched to a gene. CDR3: CASSTNTGGTGELFF. DNA of the CDR3: TGTGCCAGCAGTACTAATACAGGGGGGACCGGGGAGCTGTTTTTT.

This clonotype was seen a handful of times. V gene TRBV9 combines with J gene TRBJ2-3; TRBD2 aligns across 9 bases. V gave up 2 bases and J gave up 2 bases; unmatched junction bases: 6. CDR1 is SGDLS, CDR2 YYNGEE, per germline. This CDR3 spans 16 amino acids. The CDR3 loop is CASSVGAGGPTDTQYF. The CDR3 bases are TGTGCCAGCAGCGTTGGGGCGGGAGGGCCCACAGATACGCAGTATTTT.